One and the same sample provided the 22 T cell receptor beta chains below, sequenced in a study of cytomegalovirus exposure and HLA in healthy donors. Some clones are missing from TCRdb's copy, which holds only in-frame ones; the method was immunoSEQ multiplex PCR. The sample lists roughly 330,000 clones, roughly 90% occurring once. The sequenced material came from PBMCs. Every receptor here comes from a woman aged 30 to 39 in good health and CMV-seropositive.

The rearrangement uses TRBV9 and TRBJ2-1; 11 nucleotides align to TRBD2. The CDR3 spans 14 residues. V shed 2 bases, J shed 10 bases, and the junction held 5 bases outside the gene matches. Per germline, CDR1 SGDLS and CDR2 YYNGEE. CDR3 loop: CASSVELAGEEQFF. DNA of the CDR3: TGTGCCAGCAGCGTCGAACTAGCGGGGGAAGAGCAGTTCTTC.

CDR3 DNA sequence: TGTGCCAGCAGCAGGGTCTTTAGCAATCAGCCCCAGCATTTT. Translating it yields CASSRVFSNQPQHF. This chain joins TRBV7-9 and TRBJ1-5; no clear D. Per the germline V gene, CDR1 is SEHNR and CDR2 is FQNEAQ (reference sequence). The CDR3 has 14 amino acids. V was clipped by 5 bases and J by 0 bases, with 8 bases between them.

This clone was observed a few times. This chain uses TRBV7-6 with TRBJ2-7; D may be TRBD2 (6 bases). The CDR3 loop spans 14 amino acids. V was shortened by 0 bases and J by 3 bases, with 9 bases between the two germline ends. From germline, CDR1 is SGHVS and CDR2 FNYEAQ. The CDR3 DNA reads as TGTGCCAGCAGCTTAGCGGCTAGCGTCTACGAGCAGTACTTC. Protein product: CASSLAASVYEQYF. Full variable domain (missing parts from reference TRBV7-6 and TRBJ2-7): GAGVSQSPRYKVTKRGQDVALRCDPISGHVSLYWYRQALGQGPEFLTYFNYEAQQDKSGLPNDRFSAERPEGSISTLTIQRTEQRDSAMYRCASSLAASVYEQYFGPGTRLTVT.

Note on this clone: The junction departs from germline at one end; a sequencing error may be responsible. The rearrangement joins TRBV7-2 to TRBJ2-7, with 7 positions matching TRBD2. The CDR3 has 13 amino acids. Germline CDR1 is SGHTA and CDR2 is FQGNSA. The CDR3 region has the DNA TGTGCCAGCAGCTTAGGTTGGGGGGGTCCGGTAGGTTTC. Translating gives CASSLGWGGPVGF. Full variable domain (rest looked up from reference TRBV7-2 and TRBJ2-7): GAGVSQSPSNKVTEKGKDVELRCDPISGHTALYWYRQSLGQGLEFLIYFQGNSAPDKSGLPSDRFSAERTGGSVSTLTIQRTQQEDSAVYLCASSLGWGGPVGFGPGTRLTVT.

This clone came up once. CDR3 region: CASSWARNTEAFF. CDR3 in DNA: TGTGCCAGCAGTTGGGCGCGGAACACTGAAGCTTTCTTT. The V call is TRBV6-5, the J call TRBJ1-1, with no clear D. Between the trimmed V and J ends, which lost 4 bases and 1 base, there was a span of 7 bases. Germline values: CDR1 MNHEY, CDR2 SVGAGI. This CDR3 contains 13 residues.

This sequence joins TRBV28 and TRBJ2-1; the match to TRBD2 covers 8 bases. Trimming at V came to 2 bases and at J to 8 bases, leaving 8 bases not matched to a gene. CDR1 is MDHEN and CDR2 is SYDVKM in the germline V gene. This CDR3 contains 15 residues. The CDR3 spells CASSLGVAGSHEQFF. The DNA for the CDR3 is TGTGCCAGCAGTTTAGGGGTAGCGGGATCACATGAGCAGTTCTTC.

This chain joins TRBV29-1 and TRBJ1-1; D is unclear. From germline, CDR1 is SQVTM and CDR2 ANQGSEA. V lost 4 bases to trimming and J lost 0 bases, with 0 bases between them. The CDR3 contains 10 residues. As DNA, the CDR3 is TGCAGCGTTGTGAACACTGAAGCTTTCTTT. It specifies CSVVNTEAFF.

The V gene is TRBV5-4, the J gene TRBJ2-1; TRBD1 agrees at 10 bases. Germline lookup yields CDR1 SGHNT and CDR2 YYREEE (reference sequence). With V trimmed by 2 bases and J by 3 bases, 8 bases remained unmatched. The CDR3 covers 17 residues. CDR3 loop: CASSFDRGRLNYNEQFF. The DNA of the CDR3 is TGTGCCAGCAGCTTTGACAGGGGGCGACTTAACTACAATGAGCAGTTCTTC.

CDR3: CASSSSGGDTGELFF. The CDR3 coding sequence is TGTGCCAGCAGCTCAAGCGGGGGGGACACCGGGGAGCTGTTTTTT. J is TRBJ2-2 and V is TRBV11-1; 10 positions match TRBD2. This CDR3 contains 15 residues. Germline values: CDR1 SGHAT, CDR2 FQDESV (reference sequence). J was trimmed by 3 bases and V by 4 bases; bases with no gene match: 2.

A word on this clone: A junction boundary mismatches the germline segment, possibly from a read error. The V gene is TRBV6-5, the J gene TRBJ1-1; TRBD1 is a possible D gene (5 bases). The CDR3 is made up of 14 amino acids. Germline V gene data show CDR1 as MNHEY and CDR2 as SVGAGI. The CDR3 sequence: CASSYSGPQVVIIF. As DNA, the CDR3 is TGTGCCAGCAGTTACTCGGGACCCCAAGTGGTTATAATCTTT.

The chain joins TRBV30 to TRBJ2-3, with D unclear. The CDR3 has 17 amino acids. Germline CDR1 is GTSNPN and CDR2 is SVGIG (reference sequence). Trimming removed 0 bases from V and 1 base from J, with 17 bases in between. The CDR3 coding sequence is TGTGCCTGGAGTGTTGGGTCGTGGGCGCGACGCACAGATACGCAGTATTTT. Its protein product is CAWSVGSWARRTDTQYF.

The chain is built from TRBV11-3 and TRBJ2-1, with TRBD2 matching over 10 bases. This CDR3 spans 14 amino acids. V gave up 5 bases and J gave up 5 bases; unmatched junction bases: 3. Germline CDR1 and CDR2: SGHNT and YENEEA. CDR3 loop: CASSPSGGHNEQFF. The CDR3 coding sequence is TGTGCCAGCAGCCCTAGCGGGGGACACAATGAGCAGTTCTTC.

The V call is TRBV4-3, the J call TRBJ1-1; tentative D call: TRBD1 (5 bases). The V end lost 0 bases, the J end lost 0 bases, and 11 bases lay between the germline ends. Germline V lookup: CDR1 LGHNA, CDR2 YSLEER. This CDR3 spans 16 amino acids. Here the CDR3 DNA reads TGCGCCAGCAGCCAAGATCGGGGGGGAATGAACACTGAAGCTTTCTTT. Protein: CASSQDRGGMNTEAFF.

V gene TRBV6-5 combines with J gene TRBJ2-3; possible D gene TRBD1, 5 bases. There are 15 residues in the CDR3. Per the germline V gene, CDR1 is MNHEY and CDR2 is SVGAGI. Deletions cut 6 bases from V and 2 bases from J, with 15 bases between. The CDR3, as DNA: TGTGCCAGCAGCCGACACAGGACCGCCACAGATACGCAGTATTTT. Its protein product is CASSRHRTATDTQYF.

The V call is TRBV11-2, the J call TRBJ2-7, with D possibly being TRBD1 (6 bases). Germline V CDR1 and CDR2: SGHAT, FQNNGV. Trimming removed 7 bases from V and 0 bases from J, with 13 bases in between. The CDR3 extends over 14 amino acids. The CDR3 sequence: CASTGAGSSYEQYF. The CDR3 DNA sequence: TGTGCCAGCACAGGGGCAGGGAGCTCCTACGAGCAGTACTTC.

The chain is built from TRBV6-5 and TRBJ1-2, with D possibly being TRBD1 (6 bases). Germline CDR1 MNHEY, CDR2 SVGAGI. Trimming stripped 6 bases from V and 7 bases from J, with 12 bases between. This CDR3 has 12 amino acids. The CDR3, as DNA: TGTGCCAGCAGCCAAAGAGGGGGTGGCTACACCTTC. Translation: CASSQRGGGYTF.

V and J are TRBV14 and TRBJ1-6; 10 bases map to TRBD1. This CDR3 has 19 amino acids. Germline CDR1 and CDR2: SGHDN and FVKESK. Germline trimming cut 1 base from V and 9 bases from J; bases unmatched to any gene: 15. DNA of the CDR3: TGTGCCAGCAGCCAAGGCTGGGGACAGGGGATCGAGGTGGCTTCACCCCTCCACTTT. As protein: CASSQGWGQGIEVASPLHF.

The chain has TRBV28 and TRBJ1-3; tentative D call: TRBD1 (6 bases). The CDR3 consists of 18 residues. The germline V gene encodes CDR1 MDHEN and CDR2 SYDVKM. Trimming took off 5 bases at V and 1 base at J, with 21 bases between the two ends. Here the CDR3 reads CASSPRGDRWGSGNTIYF. The CDR3 DNA reads as TGTGCCAGCAGTCCCCGAGGTGACAGGTGGGGGTCTGGAAACACCATATATTTT.

The chain employs TRBV6-1 and TRBJ1-4; the D is unclear. The CDR3 contains 15 residues. Germline values: CDR1 MNHNS, CDR2 SASEGT. Trimming cost V 8 bases and J 0 bases, with 13 bases left between them. The CDR3 bases are TGTGCCAGCTCTCTCCACAGTGCAACTAATGAAAAACTGTTTTTT. This gives the protein CASSLHSATNEKLFF.

This chain connects TRBV9 to TRBJ2-1; the match to TRBD2 covers 9 bases. The J segment lost 4 bases and the V segment lost 4 bases, leaving 9 bases of the junction unmatched. In germline, CDR1 is SGDLS, CDR2 YYNGEE. CDR3 size: 16 residues. The CDR3 DNA reads as TGTGCCAGCAGCCCTCGACTAGCGGCTATATACAATGAGCAGTTCTTC. Translated, it gives CASSPRLAAIYNEQFF.

This clone was found once. V and J are TRBV11-2 and TRBJ1-2, with D maybe TRBD1 (6 bases). The V and J ends lost 5 bases and 6 bases respectively, with 19 bases between them. Per germline, CDR1 SGHAT and CDR2 FQNNGV. This CDR3 contains 15 residues. In DNA form, the CDR3 reads TGTGCCAGCAGCCCAACGGTGGGGGCCATGGATGGCTACACCTTC. This encodes CASSPTVGAMDGYTF.

The gene calls are TRBV4-1 and TRBJ2-1; 13 bases line up with TRBD2. This CDR3 region has 17 residues. V trimming: 3 bases; J trimming: 2 bases; junction bases outside the gene matches: 4. Germline CDR1 is MGHRA and CDR2 is YSYEKL. The CDR3: CASSQGTSGKPYNEQFF. CDR3 DNA sequence: TGCGCCAGCAGCCAGGGGACTAGCGGGAAACCCTACAATGAGCAGTTCTTC.